The clone carrying this T cell receptor beta chain appeared a single time. These data come from a study of blood T cell repertoires in COVID-19. Study-level information: There were acute and convalescent COVID-19 samples, and they came from the United States, Italy and Spain. T cells, B-cell-depleted T cells, or PBMCs provided the cDNA or gDNA that served as material.

Method: immunoSEQ multiplex PCR; TCRdb's copy keeps in-frame clones and lacks some. The sample lists 150,000 to 200,000 clones; around four fifths were seen once. Looked up from germline, CDR1 is SGHTA and CDR2 is FQGNSA. The V and J ends lost 5 bases and 7 bases, in that order; junction bases with no gene match: 8. The CDR3 sequence is 15 residues long. The J gene is TRBJ2-1, the V gene TRBV7-2, with TRBD2 matching 10 bases. Material for sequencing was peripheral blood. This clonotype was obtained from a woman of 80 years or more with active or convalescent COVID-19. The CDR3 sequence: CASSLERGGWNEQFF. The CDR3 DNA follows: TGTGCCAGCAGCCTAGAGCGGGGGGGCTGGAATGAGCAGTTCTTC.